The next 28 T cell receptor beta chains were all read from a single sample in a study of vaccination effects on CD4 cells after COVID-19. These receptors are not linked to any known antigen. The assay was immunoSEQ multiplex PCR, and TCRdb's table has in-frame clones only and misses some. The sample has fewer than 65,000 clones, over 70% seen once. Using viral peptide pools, the ViraFEST assay grew out antigen-specific CD4+ T cells prior to sequencing. Researchers isolated CD4+ T cells once about eleven days of culture had elapsed. The vaccine recipients had no prior SARS-CoV-2 infection, with negative nucleocapsid antibodies. The sequencing here drew on CD4+ T cells from PBMCs cultured with HCoV-OC43 spike peptides, taken before COVID-19 vaccination. The subset here: HCoV-OC43 spike overlapping peptide pool stimulation. These receptors were taken from a human donor who received a COVID-19 vaccine.

V is TRBV7-3 and J is TRBJ2-3; perhaps D is TRBD1 or TRBD2 (5 bases each). Trimming shortened V by 3 bases and J by 2 bases, and 12 bases separated the two germline ends. The germline CDR1 and CDR2 sequences are SGHTA and FQGTGA. This CDR3 region has 15 residues. The CDR3 DNA follows: TGTGCCAGCAGCTTTACAGGAGGAGACACAGATACGCAGTATTTT. Translating it yields CASSFTGGDTDTQYF. The full variable domain, in which reference TRBV7-3 and TRBJ2-3 provide the parts outside the CDR3, is GAGVSQTPSNKVTEKGKYVELRCDPISGHTALYWYRQSLGQGPEFLIYFQGTGAADDSGLPNDRFFAVRPEGSVSTLKIQRTERGDSAVYLCASSFTGGDTDTQYFGPGTRLTVL.

The chain is built from TRBV29-1 and TRBJ2-3; D perhaps matches TRBD2 (5 bases). V was trimmed by 7 bases and J by 0 bases, leaving 14 bases between them. Germline CDR1 SQVTM, CDR2 ANQGSEA. CDR3 length equals 14 residues. The CDR3 region has the DNA TGCAGCGCCCGACGGGGATCTAGCACAGATACGCAGTATTTT. Protein sequence: CSARRGSSTDTQYF.

This chain uses TRBV7-9 with TRBJ2-3; D remains ambiguous. V gave up 0 bases and J gave up 5 bases, with 6 bases separating them. Germline CDR1 reads SEHNR; CDR2 reads FQNEAQ (reference sequence). The CDR3 consists of 13 residues. CDR3 sequence (DNA): TGTGCCAGCAGCTTAGCATCGGAAGATACGCAGTATTTT. Residues: CASSLASEDTQYF.

The chain employs TRBV5-8 and TRBJ2-3; 7 bases match TRBD2. The V segment lost 7 bases and the J segment 0 bases; nucleotides outside the gene matches: 20. The germline CDR1 and CDR2 sequences are SGHTS and YDEGEE. The length of the CDR3 is 19 residues. CDR3 sequence reads: CASPANWLAEVPSTDTQYF. In DNA form, the CDR3 reads TGTGCCAGCCCAGCAAATTGGCTAGCGGAGGTCCCTAGCACAGATACGCAGTATTTT.

This clone was counted once. This chain connects TRBV5-1 to TRBJ2-2; 8 bases line up with TRBD1. Looked up from germline, CDR1 is SGHRS and CDR2 is YFSETQ. The CDR3 loop spans 15 amino acids. The J segment lost 6 bases and the V segment lost 2 bases, leaving 6 bases of the junction unmatched. The CDR3 reads CASSFMDREPGELFF. The CDR3 DNA is TGCGCCAGCAGCTTCATGGACAGGGAGCCCGGGGAGCTGTTTTTT.

The chain combines TRBV27 with TRBJ1-4; weak D call: TRBD1 (6 bases). Germline values: CDR1 MNHEY, CDR2 SMNVEV (reference sequence). The ends were cut back, 5 bases at V and 8 bases at J, with 18 bases in the middle. This CDR3 has 15 residues. The CDR3 sequence is CASSPGGRAWEKLFF. The CDR3 nucleotides are TGTGCCAGCAGTCCCGGGGGGCGCGCTTGGGAAAAACTGTTTTTT.

The CDR3 reads CASSPPGGAKNIQYF. The CDR3 region has the DNA TGTGCCAGCTCACCTCCCGGCGGAGCCAAAAACATTCAGTACTTC. The V gene is TRBV18, the J gene TRBJ2-4, with D hard to call. The ends were cut back, 3 bases at V and 0 bases at J, with 9 bases in the middle. This CDR3 is built from 15 residues. Looked up from germline, CDR1 is KGHSH and CDR2 is LQKENI.

In this sample, this clone turned up a few times. The chain carries TRBV7-7 and TRBJ2-5; 8 nucleotides align to TRBD2. The CDR3 is 15 amino acids. Germline V gene lookup returns CDR1 SSHAT and CDR2 FNYEAQ (reference sequence). Trimming cost V 5 bases and J 5 bases; bases outside gene matches: 10. CDR3 nucleotide sequence: TGTGCCAGCAGCCCGGGGGGGACGGGCAGGGAGACCCAGTACTTC. It codes for CASSPGGTGRETQYF.

The chain couples TRBV7-7 to TRBJ2-3; 11 nucleotides agree with TRBD2. The CDR3 covers 16 residues. Germline V gene lookup returns CDR1 SSHAT and CDR2 FNYEAQ (reference sequence). After removal of 0 bases from V and 7 bases from J, the junction contained 6 bases not matched to a gene. This CDR3 reads CASSLALAGGPHTQYF. The CDR3 coding sequence is TGTGCCAGCAGCTTAGCGTTAGCGGGGGGGCCTCATACGCAGTATTTT.

This chain links TRBV28 with TRBJ2-7; D possibly corresponds to TRBD2 (6 bases). The CDR3 contains 14 residues. The V end was cut by 3 bases, the J end by 2 bases, with 11 bases between. Germline CDR1 is MDHEN and CDR2 is SYDVKM. The CDR3 region is CASSFVRGTYEQYV. CDR3 nucleotides: TGTGCCAGCAGTTTCGTCCGGGGGACCTACGAGCAGTACGTC.

The chain is built from TRBV21-1 and TRBJ2-7; the table assigns TRBD2, which was not confirmed against the DNA. TRBV21-1 corresponds to a pseudogene. The CDR3 runs to 11 residues. CDR3: CASKGLCEQYV. The CDR3 DNA is TGTGCCAGCAAGGGACTCTGCGAGCAGTACGTC.

V usage is TRBV2 and J usage is TRBJ2-5; TRBD2 agrees at 7 bases. J was trimmed by 4 bases and V by 7 bases; bases with no gene match: 6. This CDR3 has 13 amino acids. Germline V gene data show CDR1 as SNHLY and CDR2 as FYNNEI. In nucleotides, the CDR3 is TGTGCCAGCACTGGACTAGATGGAGAGACCCAGTACTTC. Protein product: CASTGLDGETQYF.

This sequence joins TRBV7-2 and TRBJ2-4; 8 bases match TRBD2. V lost 5 bases and J lost 11; bases outside the gene matches: 8. Germline CDR1 and CDR2: SGHTA and FQGNSA. This CDR3 has 13 amino acids. As DNA, the CDR3 is TGTGCCAGCAGCCTTAGCGGGACCACTGTTCAGTACTTC. Its protein product is CASSLSGTTVQYF.

The chain recombines TRBV27 with TRBJ2-2, with TRBD1 matching 7 bases. Germline V gene lookup returns CDR1 MNHEY and CDR2 SMNVEV (reference sequence). V trimming: 5 bases; J trimming: 6 bases; junction bases outside the gene matches: 3. CDR3 size: 13 residues. CDR3 sequence reads: CASSPTGSGELFF. The CDR3 coding sequence is TGTGCCAGCAGTCCGACAGGGTCCGGGGAGCTGTTTTTT.

This chain joins TRBV2 and TRBJ2-3; possible D gene TRBD2, 6 bases. Germline V gene sequence: CDR1 SNHLY, CDR2 FYNNEI. V was pared by 7 bases and J by 4 bases, with 15 bases between. This CDR3 has 14 amino acids. The CDR3 loop reads CASTFWGVADTQYF. The CDR3 DNA follows: TGTGCCAGCACCTTTTGGGGGGTTGCAGATACGCAGTATTTT.

The V call is TRBV30, the J call TRBJ1-1; D unclear. The CDR3 has 13 residues. The germline CDR1 and CDR2 sequences are GTSNPN and SVGIG (reference sequence). CDR3 sequence: CSREGQLNTEAFF. In DNA form, the CDR3 reads TGTTCTCGGGAAGGGCAGCTAAACACTGAAGCTTTCTTT.

The chain links TRBV10-2 to TRBJ1-4; TRBD1 is a possible D gene (6 bases). V was cut by 10 bases and J by 3 bases, with 12 bases left in between. CDR3 length: 13 residues. The germline V gene encodes CDR1 WSHSY and CDR2 SAAADI. CDR3 sequence reads: CATLRGANEKLFF. CDR3 DNA: TGCGCCACGCTCAGGGGAGCTAATGAAAAACTGTTTTTT.

The chain has TRBV5-1 and TRBJ1-4; 9 bases match TRBD1. In germline, CDR1 is SGHRS, CDR2 YFSETQ. The CDR3 is 15 amino acids. V shed 1 base and J 6 bases; nucleotides not matched to a gene: 4. This CDR3 is CASSLTGGVDEKLFF. CDR3 coding DNA: TGCGCCAGCAGCTTGACAGGGGGCGTAGATGAAAAACTGTTTTTT.

The V and J genes are TRBV11-2 and TRBJ2-5; D is undetermined. CDR1 and CDR2 from the germline V gene are SGHAT and FQNNGV. There are 14 residues in the CDR3. The germline V and J ends were trimmed by 4 bases and 4 bases, with 13 bases remaining between them. The CDR3 coding sequence is TGTGCCAGCAGCTCGACCTTAAATTCAGAGACCCAGTACTTC. Residues: CASSSTLNSETQYF. Supplemented by reference TRBV11-2 and TRBJ2-5, the full variable domain reads EAGVAQSPRYKIIEKRQSVAFWCNPISGHATLYWYQQILGQGPKLLIQFQNNGVVDDSQLPKDRFSAERLKGVDSTLKIQPAKLEDSAVYLCASSSTLNSETQYFGPGTRLLVL.

CDR3 loop: CAISAKSETQYF. The CDR3 nucleotides read TGTGCCATCAGTGCGAAGAGCGAGACCCAGTACTTC. V gene TRBV10-3 combines with J gene TRBJ2-5; D not certain. The CDR3 is made up of 12 amino acids. V lost 4 bases, J lost 5 bases, and 8 bases lay in between. Germline V gene lookup returns CDR1 ENHRY and CDR2 SYGVKD.

The genes are TRBV12-3 or TRBV12-4 and TRBJ1-1; D ambiguous. There are 13 residues in the CDR3. Trimming took off 7 bases at V and 4 bases at J, with 13 bases between the two ends. CDR3 protein: CASIGMGITEAFF. As DNA, the CDR3 is TGTGCCAGCATTGGGATGGGGATCACTGAAGCTTTCTTT.

The chain uses TRBV12-2 and TRBJ1-2. TRBV12-2 is a listed pseudogene. The CDR3 is 14 residues long. DNA of the CDR3: TGTGCAAGTCGCTTAGCACAAGGGGGGTATGGCTACACCTTC. Translated, it gives CASRLAQGGYGYTF.

The chain employs TRBV11-3 and TRBJ2-5; possible D gene TRBD1, 5 bases. This CDR3 has 14 residues. The germline CDR1 and CDR2 sequences are SGHNT and YENEEA. V was cut by 2 bases and J by 0 bases, with 7 bases left in between. In nucleotides, the CDR3 is TGTGCCAGCAGCTTAACAGGCTACCAAGAGACCCAGTACTTC. Translating gives CASSLTGYQETQYF. The full variable domain, in which reference TRBV11-3 and TRBJ2-5 provide the parts outside the CDR3, is EAGVVQSPRYKIIEKKQPVAFWCNPISGHNTLYWYLQNLGQGPELLIRYENEEAVDDSQLPKDRFSAERLKGVDSTLKIQPAELGDSAVYLCASSLTGYQETQYFGPGTRLLVL.

The CDR3 spells CASSSRPGQEETQYF. For the CDR3, the DNA is TGTGCCAGCAGCTCCCGCCCGGGACAAGAAGAGACCCAGTACTTC. The chain has TRBV7-7 and TRBJ2-5; possible D gene TRBD1, 6 bases. V lost 4 bases, J lost 3 bases, and 15 bases lay in between. The germline gives CDR1 SSHAT, CDR2 FNYEAQ (reference sequence). The CDR3 contains 15 residues.

This rearrangement joins TRBV6-6 to TRBJ2-7, with 8 bases fitting TRBD2. Germline CDR1 MNHNY, CDR2 SVGAGI (reference sequence). The CDR3 extends over 14 amino acids. With V trimmed by 6 bases and J by 4 bases, 8 bases remained unmatched. Here the CDR3 DNA reads TGTGCCAGCAGCCCGACTAGCGACGCATACGAGCAGTACGTC. This gives the protein CASSPTSDAYEQYV.

V is TRBV5-1 and J is TRBJ1-2, with D tentatively TRBD1 (5 bases). Trimming left V 5 bases short and J 3 bases short, with 14 bases between. CDR1 is SGHRS, CDR2 YFSETQ, per germline. The CDR3 has 14 amino acids. The CDR3 nucleotides read TGCGCCAGCAGATCCCGGGGGTCCGACTATGGCTACACCTTC. Translating it yields CASRSRGSDYGYTF. Complete variable domain (other parts from reference TRBV5-1 and TRBJ1-2): KAGVTQTPRYLIKTRGQQVTLSCSPISGHRSVSWYQQTPGQGLQFLFEYFSETQRNKGNFPGRFSGRQFSNSRSEMNVSTLELGDSALYLCASRSRGSDYGYTFGSGTRLTVV.

This clone was seen once. The chain combines TRBV28 with TRBJ1-5; the match to TRBD1 covers 7 bases. This CDR3 contains 16 residues. CDR1 is MDHEN and CDR2 is SYDVKM in the germline V gene. The V segment lost 8 bases and the J segment 2 bases; nucleotides outside the gene matches: 12. The CDR3 protein is CASCPPPGGGNQPQHF. In DNA, the CDR3 is TGTGCCAGCTGCCCACCCCCAGGGGGAGGCAATCAGCCCCAGCATTTT.

The genes are TRBV5-1 and TRBJ1-5; 9 positions agree with TRBD1. This CDR3 contains 15 residues. V shed 4 bases, J shed 0 bases, and the junction held 2 bases outside the gene matches. CDR1 and CDR2 (germline): SGHRS, YFSETQ. The CDR3 protein is CASSPTGGSNQPQHF. CDR3 nucleotide sequence: TGCGCCAGCAGCCCGACAGGGGGTAGCAATCAGCCCCAGCATTTT.